This is a list of T cell receptor beta chains from one sample in a study of blood T cell repertoires in COVID-19. Libraries were prepared by immunoSEQ multiplex PCR; TCRdb keeps only in-frame clonotypes and omits some of them. This table holds fewer than 350,000 clones, 85% found once. What was sequenced was PBMCs or T cells enriched from blood (not recorded which). These receptors were collected from a woman in her 50s who had recovered from COVID-19. CDR3s include the opening cysteine and the closing phenylalanine or tryptophan. D genes are given only for firm matches. Only part of the rows carry a size: once, few, many, or a class if the clone is expanded.

>TRBD1|once|TRBV19|TRBJ1-1|15
TGTGCCAGTAGTCCCCGGACAGGGGCCAACACTGAAGCTTTCTTT
CASSPRTGANTEAFF
>.|once|TRBV9|TRBJ1-6|15
TGTGCCAGCAGCGTAGCCGGGGTAGGTAATTCACCCCTCCACTTT
CASSVAGVGNSPLHF
>.|.|TRBV2|TRBJ2-1|14
TGTGCCAGCAATTCACAGAGCTCCTACAATGAGCAGTTCTTC
CASNSQSSYNEQFF
>TRBD2|.|TRBV7-2|TRBJ2-7|14
TGTGCCAGCAGTACAATAGCGGGAGCGGGTGAGCAGTACTTC
CASSTIAGAGEQYF
>.|.|TRBV7-8|TRBJ2-7|13
TGTGCCAGCAGCTCCTACCAGGGCTACGAGCAGTACTTC
CASSSYQGYEQYF
>TRBD1|.|TRBV3-1/TRBV3-2|TRBJ1-3|15
TGTGCCAGCAGGCTCGGGACAGGGGCTGGAAACACCATATATTTT
CASRLGTGAGNTIYF
>.|.|TRBV5-1|TRBJ1-2|14
TGCGCCAGCAGCTCTATTACAGGGAACTATGGCTACACCTTC
CASSSITGNYGYTF
>.|few|TRBV11-2|TRBJ1-6|15
TGTGCCAGCAGCTTAGCCGCAGGGAGGAATTCACCCCTCCACTTT
CASSLAAGRNSPLHF
>.|.|TRBV5-1|TRBJ2-7|15
TGCGCCAGCAGCTTTTCCCCGGTTCAGGGTTACGAGCAGTACTTC
CASSFSPVQGYEQYF
>.|.|TRBV6-5|TRBJ1-1|14
TGTGCCAGCAGCCCCACCCTACAGGGCCCTGAAGCTTTCTTT
CASSPTLQGPEAFF
>.|.|TRBV11-2|TRBJ1-5|15
TGTGCCAGCAGCTTAGGAAGAGGTGGGAATCAGCCCCAGCATTTT
CASSLGRGGNQPQHF
>.|.|TRBV15|TRBJ1-2|14
TGTGCCACCAGCAGAGTTGGACAGAACTATGGCTACACCTTC
CATSRVGQNYGYTF
>.|.|TRBV28|TRBJ1-6|15
TGTGCCAGCAGTTTAACTAGCGGGTACAATTCACCCCTCCACTTT
CASSLTSGYNSPLHF
>.|.|TRBV11-2|TRBJ2-7|13
TGTGCCAGCAGCTTAGACCCCGCCTACGAGCAGTACTTC
CASSLDPAYEQYF
>TRBD1|.|TRBV5-1|TRBJ1-1|18
TGCGCCAGCAGCGCCTACCTCCGGGACAGGGGGCTGGACACTGAAGCTTTCTTT
CASSAYLRDRGLDTEAFF
>.|.|TRBV5-1|TRBJ1-3|18
TGCGCCAGCAGCTTCGGTTCAGCAGGAACCTTTTCTGGAAACACCATATATTTT
CASSFGSAGTFSGNTIYF
>.|.|TRBV6-2/TRBV6-3|TRBJ1-5|14
TGTGCCAGCAGTTACTACCTGGGGCGTCAGCCCCAGCATTTT
CASSYYLGRQPQHF
>TRBD2|.|TRBV5-1|TRBJ2-7|14
TGCGCCAGCACGGGACTAGCGGGAGGGACCGAGCAGTACTTC
CASTGLAGGTEQYF
>.|.|TRBV11-3|TRBJ2-1|15
TGTGCCAGCAGTTTAGAGCGCGGAAGATACAATGAGCAGTTCTTC
CASSLERGRYNEQFF
>.|.|TRBV9|TRBJ1-4|15
TGTGCCAGCAGCGTAGGGGCAGGGGCAGGGGAAAAACTGTTTTTT
CASSVGAGAGEKLFF
>.|.|TRBV6-5|TRBJ2-3|14
TGTGCCAGCAGTTACTGGACTATCACAGATACGCAGTATTTT
CASSYWTITDTQYF
>TRBD1|.|TRBV9|TRBJ1-5|15
TGTGCCAGCAGCGGACAGGGCGCTAGCAATCAGCCCCAGCATTTT
CASSGQGASNQPQHF
>TRBD2|.|TRBV7-9|TRBJ2-7|15
TGTGCCAGCACCGGGGAGGGTTACGCCTACTACGAGCAGTACTTC
CASTGEGYAYYEQYF